Listed here are 32 T cell receptor beta chains from one sample, sequenced in a study of T cells in Graves' hyperthyroidism and ophthalmopathy. TCR beta CDR3 regions were amplified from RNA transcripts. In the first-round RT-PCR of the TCR CDR3, the HTBI primer set was used. Each CDR3 protein is one row after TCRdb ran MiXCR on the multiplex PCR reads. Here the sample spans hundreds of thousands of distinct CDR3 sequences, about 15% being singletons. Material for sequencing was blood. These receptor sequences come from a woman aged 25 to 39 with Graves' hyperthyroidism.

This clonotype was seen repeatedly, ten times or more. This sequence joins TRBV12-3 or TRBV12-4 and TRBJ2-7; maybe TRBD1 (6 bases). This CDR3 contains 14 residues. Trimming took off 4 bases at V and 0 bases at J, with 10 bases between the two ends. CDR3 in DNA: TGTGCCAGCAGTTCACAGGGTTTCTCCTACGAGCAGTACTTC. Translation gives CASSSQGFSYEQYF.

The chain combines TRBV25-1 with TRBJ2-5; a possible D gene is TRBD2 (6 bases). CDR1 and CDR2 from the germline V gene are MGHDK and SYGVNS. V lost 1 base, J lost 4 bases, and 13 bases lay in between. CDR3 length: 15 amino acids. The CDR3, as DNA: TGTGCCAGCAGTGAATTTTTAGGGCGGGGAGAGACCCAGTACTTC. It is translated as CASSEFLGRGETQYF.

The V and J genes are TRBV6-2 or TRBV6-3 and TRBJ2-1; 9 bases map to TRBD2. Germline V gene sequence: CDR1 MNHEY, CDR2 SVGEGT. The CDR3 is 14 residues long. J gave up 8 bases and V 0 bases, and 2 bases lay outside the gene matches. The CDR3 here is CASSYSREGYEQFF. CDR3 coding DNA: TGTGCCAGCAGTTACTCGCGGGAGGGTTATGAGCAGTTCTTC.

This clonotype turned up a few times. The V and J genes are TRBV20-1 and TRBJ2-4, with 8 bases aligning to TRBD1. This CDR3 comprises 15 residues. The germline CDR1 and CDR2 sequences are DFQATT and SNEGSKA (reference sequence). The trim removed 2 bases at V and 8 bases at J, leaving 11 bases unmatched. CDR3 residues: CSARPLTGDGDIQYF. CDR3 coding DNA: TGCAGTGCTAGACCATTGACAGGGGATGGAGACATTCAGTACTTC.

V is TRBV6-1 and J is TRBJ2-7; 8 nucleotides match TRBD1. Trimming at V came to 3 bases and at J to 3 bases, leaving 7 bases not matched to a gene. This CDR3 comprises 15 residues. Per the germline V gene, CDR1 is MNHNS and CDR2 is SASEGT. DNA for the CDR3: TGTGCCAGCAGTGACCAGGGGACAGGAAGCTACGAGCAGTACTTC. It yields the protein CASSDQGTGSYEQYF.

This clonotype has at least ten counts. The chain has TRBV12-3 or TRBV12-4 and TRBJ2-7; 7 nucleotides line up with TRBD1. V shed 6 bases, J shed 2 bases, and the junction held 7 bases outside the gene matches. There are 14 residues in the CDR3. The CDR3: CASSTNRGTYEQYF. CDR3 sequence (DNA): TGTGCCAGCAGCACCAACAGGGGAACCTACGAGCAGTACTTC.

J is TRBJ1-5 and V is TRBV7-9; TRBD1 aligns across 10 bases. The CDR3 is 19 amino acids. V trimming: 5 bases; J trimming: 5 bases; junction bases outside the gene matches: 18. CDR1 is SEHNR, CDR2 FQNEAQ, per germline (reference sequence). The CDR3 region has the DNA TGTGCCAGCAGCCCGACCCAGGACAGGGGGTTGAGTAGAGATCAGCCCCAGCATTTT. Translated: CASSPTQDRGLSRDQPQHF.

This clonotype was seen at least ten times. The rearrangement uses TRBV27 and TRBJ2-7; D may be TRBD2 (5 bases). This CDR3 has 17 residues. Germline V gene lookup returns CDR1 MNHEY and CDR2 SMNVEV (reference sequence). V was pared by 5 bases and J by 0 bases, with 20 bases between. The DNA of the CDR3 is TGTGCCAGCAGTCCCGTTGGAGGCGACTATTACTCCTACGAGCAGTACTTC. This sequence encodes CASSPVGGDYYSYEQYF.

This clonotype was seen only a few times. The V gene is TRBV7-2, the J gene TRBJ1-1, with D perhaps TRBD1 (6 bases). V was pared by 1 base and J by 6 bases, with 15 bases between. The germline V gene encodes CDR1 SGHTA and CDR2 FQGNSA. The CDR3 loop spans 15 amino acids. The CDR3 is CASSLEGGIVSEAFF. In DNA form, the CDR3 reads TGTGCCAGCAGCTTAGAGGGGGGGATCGTCTCTGAAGCTTTCTTT.

There are many counts of this clonotype. In DNA, the CDR3 is TGTGCCAGCAGCCGAACAGGGGGTGCATCCGCAGATACGCAGTATTTT. Translated, it gives CASSRTGGASADTQYF. The chain uses TRBV28 and TRBJ2-3; 8 bases line up with TRBD1. V shed 6 bases, J shed 4 bases, and the junction held 12 bases outside the gene matches. Germline assignment: CDR1 MDHEN and CDR2 SYDVKM. The CDR3 runs to 16 residues. Combining the CDR3 with reference TRBV28 and TRBJ2-3 gives the whole variable domain DVKVTQSSRYLVKRTGEKVFLECVQDMDHENMFWYRQDPGLGLRLIYFSYDVKMKEKGDIPEGYSVSREKKERFSLILESASTNQTSMYLCASSRTGGASADTQYFGPGTRLTVL.

J is TRBJ1-2 and V is TRBV3-1, with D possibly TRBD1 on 6 matching bases. V was trimmed by 2 bases and J by 6 bases, leaving 19 bases between them. Germline loops: CDR1 LGHDT, CDR2 YNNKEL (reference sequence). The CDR3 extends over 16 amino acids. Here the CDR3 DNA reads TGTGCCAGCAGCCAAACAGGGTGGTTCGGCTTGGATGGCTACACCTTC. This translates into CASSQTGWFGLDGYTF.

This clonotype was seen ten or more times. J is TRBJ2-1 and V is TRBV6-1, with 10 bases lining up with TRBD2. The CDR3 is 15 residues long. V was clipped by 3 bases and J by 8 bases; unmatched bases: 7. The germline V gene has CDR1 MNHNS and CDR2 SASEGT. The CDR3 nucleotides are TGTGCCAGCAGTGAGTTGGCTAGCGGGAGAGATGAGCAGTTCTTC. This codes for CASSELASGRDEQFF.

In this sample, this clonotype turned up many times. The chain uses TRBV5-1 and TRBJ2-5; no reliable D call. There are 13 residues in the CDR3. CDR1 is SGHRS, CDR2 YFSETQ, per germline. Deletions cut 3 bases from V and 3 bases from J, with 9 bases between. The CDR3 reads CASSSTLKETQYF. CDR3 in DNA: TGCGCCAGCAGCTCCACTCTCAAAGAGACCCAGTACTTC.

This clonotype was counted ten times or more. The chain has TRBV2 and TRBJ2-5; 7 positions agree with TRBD2. The CDR3 runs to 15 residues. CDR1 and CDR2 (germline): SNHLY, FYNNEI. V was clipped by 0 bases and J by 0 bases; unmatched bases: 1. This CDR3 is CASSEARGYQETQYF. The CDR3, as DNA: TGTGCCAGCAGTGAAGCGCGGGGGTACCAAGAGACCCAGTACTTC. Full variable domain (rest looked up from reference TRBV2 and TRBJ2-5): EPEVTQTPSHQVTQMGQEVILRCVPISNHLYFYWYRQILGQKVEFLVSFYNNEISEKSEIFDDQFSVERPDGSNFTLKIRSTKLEDSAMYFCASSEARGYQETQYFGPGTRLLVL.

This rearrangement joins TRBV14 to TRBJ2-5; 15 bases align to TRBD2. V lost 2 bases to trimming and J lost 4 bases; unmatched junction nucleotides: 8. The CDR3 spans 18 residues. The germline gives CDR1 SGHDN, CDR2 FVKESK. This chain's CDR3 is CASSQQTGLAGGAETQYF. The CDR3 nucleotides read TGTGCCAGCAGCCAACAGACCGGACTAGCGGGAGGGGCAGAGACCCAGTACTTC.

In this sample, this clonotype turned up many times. The chain's CDR3 is CASSVYYGTSTYEQYF. For the CDR3, the DNA is TGTGCCAGCAGTGTTTACTACGGGACATCCACCTACGAGCAGTACTTC. The chain employs TRBV2 and TRBJ2-7, with a possible D match to TRBD1 (6 bases). This CDR3 comprises 16 residues. V lost 4 bases to trimming and J lost 2 bases, with 18 bases between them. The V gene's germline CDR1 is SNHLY and CDR2 FYNNEI.

There are many counts of this clonotype. The chain carries TRBV30 and TRBJ1-5; D gene uncertain. Germline V gene lookup returns CDR1 GTSNPN and CDR2 SVGIG (reference sequence). The CDR3 length is 15 residues. V dropped 0 bases and J dropped 4 bases, with 13 bases sitting between them. CDR3 sequence reads: CAWSVSGLGNQPQHF. The CDR3 DNA reads TGTGCCTGGAGTGTATCCGGGCTGGGTAATCAGCCCCAGCATTTT.

The rearrangement joins TRBV4-1 to TRBJ2-1, with D possibly being TRBD2 (5 bases). Trimming cost V 0 bases and J 5 bases, with 11 bases left between them. The CDR3 is 15 residues long. The germline gives CDR1 MGHRA, CDR2 YSYEKL. CDR3 loop: CASSQDPGSDNEQFF. The CDR3 nucleotides read TGCGCCAGCAGCCAAGATCCGGGGTCGGACAATGAGCAGTTCTTC.

The chain employs TRBV7-8 and TRBJ1-5; D remains ambiguous. Germline V gene sequence: CDR1 SGHVS, CDR2 FQNEAQ. Between the trimmed V and J ends, which lost 4 bases and 1 base, there was a span of 8 bases. The CDR3 has 14 amino acids. The CDR3: CASSSSSSNQPQHF. Written as DNA, the CDR3 is TGTGCCAGCAGCTCCTCCTCGAGCAATCAGCCCCAGCATTTT. The full variable domain, its missing parts supplied by reference TRBV7-8 and TRBJ1-5, is GAGVSQSPRYKVAKRGQDVALRCDPISGHVSLFWYQQALGQGPEFLTYFQNEAQLDKSGLPSDRFFAERPEGSVSTLKIQRTQQEDSAVYLCASSSSSSNQPQHFGDGTRLSIL.

DNA for the CDR3: TGTGCCAGTTTTGGTGGGACAGGGCAGGGAGTCTATGGCTACACCTTC. Amino acids: CASFGGTGQGVYGYTF. The chain uses TRBV6-1 and TRBJ1-2; 9 bases are shared with TRBD1. With V trimmed by 9 bases and J by 4 bases, 15 bases remained unmatched. Looked up from germline, CDR1 is MNHNS and CDR2 is SASEGT. CDR3 length equals 16 residues.

This clonotype has a handful of counts. The genes are TRBV12-3 or TRBV12-4 and TRBJ1-5, with a weak D call TRBD1 (5 bases). The V and J ends lost 8 bases and 5 bases respectively, with 13 bases between them. The CDR3 spans 13 residues. CDR3 coding DNA: TGTGCCAGCCGAAGGGTGGGGGATCAGCCCCAGCATTTT. It translates to CASRRVGDQPQHF.

This clonotype came up many times. This chain connects TRBV27 to TRBJ2-1; TRBD1 is a possible D gene (7 bases). The CDR3 spans 16 residues. V was shortened by 5 bases and J by 1 base, with 15 bases between the two germline ends. Germline CDR1 MNHEY, CDR2 SMNVEV (reference sequence). CDR3 DNA: TGTGCCAGCAGTGCCAGGGGGGTCCAATCCTACAATGAGCAGTTCTTC. Encoded protein: CASSARGVQSYNEQFF.

As concerns this clonotype: A clone one base away is much larger, so this may be a read error. The CDR3 bases are TGTGCCAGCTCACCTTGTCTCGAGTACCCCAGACAGCGCGCAGATACGCAGTATTTT. As protein: CASSPCLEYPRQRADTQYF. The rearrangement uses TRBV18 and TRBJ2-3; maybe TRBD1 (5 bases). CDR1 and CDR2 (germline): KGHSH, LQKENI. This CDR3 contains 19 residues. Trimming left V 3 bases short and J 4 bases short, with 26 bases between.

The genes are TRBV3-1 and TRBJ2-1, with a weak D call TRBD2 (6 bases). V lost 0 bases and J lost 7, with 16 bases in between. CDR1 is LGHDT, CDR2 YNNKEL, per germline (reference sequence). CDR3 length equals 16 residues. This CDR3 reads CASSQDLTGEFNEQFF. CDR3 coding DNA: TGTGCCAGCAGCCAAGATTTAACGGGAGAGTTTAATGAGCAGTTCTTC.

The V gene is TRBV2, the J gene TRBJ2-1; 14 positions match TRBD2. Germline V gene lookup returns CDR1 SNHLY and CDR2 FYNNEI. With V trimmed by 5 bases and J by 9 bases, 9 bases remained unmatched. This CDR3 has 16 amino acids. CDR3 amino acids: CASSRQGLAGGTEQFF. CDR3 in DNA: TGTGCCAGCAGTCGACAAGGACTAGCGGGAGGCACTGAGCAGTTCTTC.

The CDR3 DNA sequence: TGTGCCAGCACCGATAGGGCGTCTGGAAACACCATATATTTT. It is translated as CASTDRASGNTIYF. J is TRBJ1-3 and V is TRBV28, with D hard to call. CDR1 and CDR2 from the germline V gene are MDHEN and SYDVKM. Trimming cost V 7 bases and J 1 base, with 11 bases left between them. This CDR3 comprises 14 residues.

There are many counts of this clonotype. The V call is TRBV5-6, the J call TRBJ2-1; 8 positions match TRBD2. Germline lookup yields CDR1 SGHDT and CDR2 YYEEEE. The CDR3 consists of 16 residues. V trimming: 1 base; J trimming: 3 bases; junction bases outside the gene matches: 6. The CDR3 spells CASSLSGGLNYNEQFF. The CDR3 DNA follows: TGTGCCAGCAGCTTGTCGGGAGGGCTTAACTACAATGAGCAGTTCTTC.

This clonotype was recorded a few times. The chain has TRBV7-9 and TRBJ2-1; weak D call: TRBD2 (6 bases). Germline-derived CDR1 and CDR2 are SEHNR and FQNEAQ (reference sequence). The CDR3 length is 14 residues. The ends were cut back, 4 bases at V and 5 bases at J, with 12 bases in the middle. CDR3: CASSSVGGNNEQFF. The CDR3 region has the DNA TGTGCCAGCAGCTCAGTGGGGGGAAACAATGAGCAGTTCTTC. Full variable domain (outside the CDR3, taken from reference TRBV7-9 and TRBJ2-1): DTGVSQNPRHKITKRGQNVTFRCDPISEHNRLYWYRQTLGQGPEFLTYFQNEAQLEKSRLLSDRFSAERPKGSFSTLEIQRTEQGDSAMYLCASSSVGGNNEQFFGPGTRLTVL.

This chain connects TRBV9 to TRBJ2-5; TRBD2 aligns across 7 bases. V lost 5 bases to trimming and J lost 13 bases; unmatched junction nucleotides: 29. This CDR3 is built from 18 residues. Germline lookup yields CDR1 SGDLS and CDR2 YYNGEE. CDR3 sequence reads: CASSLGLDCLSRVRLRYF. As DNA, the CDR3 is TGTGCCAGCAGTCTAGGACTAGACTGCCTAAGCCGGGTACGTTTACGGTACTTC.

CDR3 sequence: CAWTDRVGEQYF. CDR3 nucleotides: TGTGCCTGGACCGACAGGGTAGGGGAGCAGTACTTC. V gene TRBV30 combines with J gene TRBJ2-7; 7 bases are a match to TRBD1. Germline V lookup: CDR1 GTSNPN, CDR2 SVGIG (reference sequence). The CDR3 loop spans 12 amino acids. The junction had 7 bases not matched to a gene; V was cut back by 4 bases and J by 7 bases.

V is TRBV19 and J is TRBJ2-7; weak D call: TRBD1 (5 bases). CDR1 and CDR2 from the germline V gene are LNHDA and SQIVND (reference sequence). This CDR3 spans 14 amino acids. Deletions cut 5 bases from V and 3 bases from J, with 14 bases between. In DNA, the CDR3 is TGTGCCAGTAGTGCGACAGTATTTTACTACGAGCAGTACTTC. Protein product: CASSATVFYYEQYF.

This clonotype was recorded at least ten times. The CDR3 region is CASSTGPDNEQFF. Here the CDR3 DNA reads TGTGCCAGCAGCACAGGACCAGACAATGAGCAGTTCTTC. The chain uses TRBV11-3 and TRBJ2-1; TRBD1 might be the D (5 bases). CDR1 is SGHNT and CDR2 is YENEEA in the germline V gene. V was pared by 5 bases and J by 5 bases, with 10 bases between. The length of the CDR3 is 13 residues.